One and the same sample provided the 26 T cell receptor beta chains below, sequenced in a study of siplizumab effects on memory and regulatory T cells. The protocol was immunoSEQ multiplex PCR, while the TCRdb copy is restricted to in-frame clones and leaves out a portion. Of over 100,000 clones listed, 92% were seen once; the top ten hold 0.75%. The sequenced material came from Tregs sorted from blood. The receptors were sampled from a human donor in good health.

The rearrangement uses TRBV4-2 and TRBJ2-6; D not certain. CDR1 LGHNA and CDR2 YNFKEQ come from the germline V gene. V was cut by 3 bases and J by 2 bases, with 8 bases left in between. The CDR3 is made up of 15 amino acids. Written as DNA, the CDR3 is TGTGCCAGCAGCCAGGGAAGCGCTGGGGCCAACGTCCTGACTTTC. Protein product: CASSQGSAGANVLTF.

The rearrangement links TRBV2 to TRBJ1-1; D is unclear. Germline CDR1 reads SNHLY; CDR2 reads FYNNEI. The CDR3 runs to 14 residues. V gave up 10 bases and J gave up 2 bases, with 17 bases separating them. The CDR3 is CANKRQQHNTEAFF. The CDR3 DNA follows: TGTGCCAACAAGAGGCAGCAGCATAACACTGAAGCTTTCTTT.

This rearrangement joins TRBV9 to TRBJ2-3, with 7 positions matching TRBD1. Germline CDR1 reads SGDLS; CDR2 reads YYNGEE. The CDR3 is 15 residues long. V was pared by 3 bases and J by 0 bases, with 4 bases of the junction left unmatched. In nucleotides, the CDR3 is TGTGCCAGCAGCGCAGACAGGGTTAGCACAGATACGCAGTATTTT. Translated, it gives CASSADRVSTDTQYF. The full variable domain, rest sourced from reference TRBV9 and TRBJ2-3, is DSGVTQTPKHLITATGQRVTLRCSPRSGDLSVYWYQQSLDQGLQFLIQYYNGEERAKGNILERFSAQQFPDLHSELNLSSLELGDSALYFCASSADRVSTDTQYFGPGTRLTVL.

The rearrangement joins TRBV18 to TRBJ2-2; D unresolved. Germline CDR1 and CDR2: KGHSH and LQKENI. V gave up 1 base and J gave up 5 bases, with 14 bases separating them. The CDR3 contains 16 residues. The DNA of the CDR3 is TGTGCCAGCTCACCACTTAGTTTCAGGTCAACCGGGGAGCTGTTTTTT. It specifies CASSPLSFRSTGELFF.

CDR3 in DNA: TGTGCCAGCTCACCTAGGGGCACCGGGGAGCTGTTTTTT. It translates to CASSPRGTGELFF. The gene calls are TRBV18 and TRBJ2-2; D may be TRBD1 (5 bases). This CDR3 has 13 amino acids. Germline assignment: CDR1 KGHSH and CDR2 LQKENI. V dropped 3 bases and J dropped 4 bases, with 6 bases sitting between them.

This chain joins TRBV27 and TRBJ1-2, with a possible D match to TRBD1 (6 bases). V was cut by 5 bases and J by 2 bases, with 12 bases left in between. The CDR3 has 14 amino acids. Germline-derived CDR1 and CDR2 are MNHEY and SMNVEV (reference sequence). CDR3 bases: TGTGCCAGCAGTCGCGGACAGTTGAACTATGGCTACACCTTC. Residues: CASSRGQLNYGYTF.

This chain connects TRBV30 to TRBJ2-7, with D possibly TRBD1 on 6 matching bases. The CDR3 totals 15 residues. The V end was cut by 3 bases, the J end by 0 bases, with 15 bases between. Germline CDR1 GTSNPN, CDR2 SVGIG (reference sequence). The DNA for the CDR3 is TGTGCCTGGAGCCAAAGAGACAGGCCCTCCTACGAGCAGTACTTC. It specifies CAWSQRDRPSYEQYF.

This chain links TRBV6-5 with TRBJ2-5, with a tentative D call TRBD1 (6 bases). Trimming removed 7 bases at V and 3 bases at J, with 12 bases between. The CDR3 extends over 13 amino acids. Germline CDR1 MNHEY, CDR2 SVGAGI. The CDR3 protein is CASMVGAEETQYF. Written as DNA, the CDR3 is TGTGCCAGCATGGTGGGGGCTGAAGAGACCCAGTACTTC.

The CDR3, as DNA: TGCGCCAGCAGCCTCAGATTTTCAACTAATGAAAAACTGTTTTTT. Its protein product is CASSLRFSTNEKLFF. V and J are TRBV5-1 and TRBJ1-4, with D unclear. The germline V gene encodes CDR1 SGHRS and CDR2 YFSETQ. V was shortened by 4 bases and J by 0 bases, with 10 bases between the two germline ends. The CDR3 contains 15 residues.

The rearrangement uses TRBV2 and TRBJ2-3, with D unresolved. Trimming took 10 bases from V and 1 from J, leaving 9 bases between them. Per germline, CDR1 SNHLY and CDR2 FYNNEI. CDR3 size: 12 residues. CDR3 sequence: CANLDGTDTQYF. The DNA of the CDR3 is TGTGCCAACCTGGACGGCACAGATACGCAGTATTTT.

This chain links TRBV5-1 with TRBJ2-7; 13 nucleotides match TRBD2. V shed 4 bases and J 0 bases; nucleotides not matched to a gene: 4. This CDR3 spans 16 amino acids. Per the germline V gene, CDR1 is SGHRS and CDR2 is YFSETQ. CDR3 DNA sequence: TGCGCCAGCAGCCCAAGGACTAGCGGGAGCTCCTACGAGCAGTACTTC. It specifies CASSPRTSGSSYEQYF. The full variable domain, in which reference TRBV5-1 and TRBJ2-7 provide the parts outside the CDR3, is KAGVTQTPRYLIKTRGQQVTLSCSPISGHRSVSWYQQTPGQGLQFLFEYFSETQRNKGNFPGRFSGRQFSNSRSEMNVSTLELGDSALYLCASSPRTSGSSYEQYFGPGTRLTVT.

V is TRBV6-5 and J is TRBJ1-2; TRBD1 is a possible D gene (6 bases). The CDR3 extends over 13 amino acids. Germline loops: CDR1 MNHEY, CDR2 SVGAGI. V shed 6 bases and J shed 9 bases, with 17 bases lying between them. CDR3 residues: CASSTIRGTRYTF. CDR3 coding DNA: TGTGCCAGCAGCACGATCAGGGGAACACGCTACACCTTC.

The rearrangement uses TRBV5-4 and TRBJ2-7, with a possible D match to TRBD2 (7 bases). Germline V gene data show CDR1 as SGHNT and CDR2 as YYREEE (reference sequence). The CDR3 loop spans 16 amino acids. Trimming shortened V by 4 bases and J by 0 bases, and 17 bases separated the two germline ends. The CDR3 protein is CASSKGGGGSSYEQYF. The CDR3 DNA reads as TGTGCCAGCAGCAAGGGGGGTGGCGGGAGCTCCTACGAGCAGTACTTC.

In its sample, this clone was seen once. J is TRBJ2-5 and V is TRBV7-2; D is uncertain. The germline V and J ends were trimmed by 1 base and 5 bases, with 2 bases remaining between them. The CDR3 contains 11 residues. Per the germline V gene, CDR1 is SGHTA and CDR2 is FQGNSA. The CDR3 DNA is TGTGCCAGCAGCTTAGTGGAGACCCAGTACTTC. Amino acid sequence: CASSLVETQYF.

The chain joins TRBV6-5 to TRBJ1-5; D is unclear. V was clipped by 0 bases and J by 6 bases, with 6 bases between them. Germline assignment: CDR1 MNHEY and CDR2 SVGAGI. This CDR3 comprises 13 residues. The CDR3 coding sequence is TGTGCCAGCAGTTACTCGAGTGGTCAGCCCCAGCATTTT. This codes for CASSYSSGQPQHF.

The chain carries TRBV6-1 and TRBJ1-2; D gene uncertain. Trimming cost V 2 bases and J 3 bases, with 7 bases left between them. This CDR3 spans 13 amino acids. Germline V gives CDR1 MNHNS, CDR2 SASEGT. The CDR3 DNA sequence: TGTGCCAGCAGTGAAATCGAGCACTATGGCTACACCTTC. Translating gives CASSEIEHYGYTF.

The CDR3 here is CASSLRGEHEKLFF. The CDR3 DNA sequence: TGTGCCAGCAGCCTTCGGGGGGAACATGAAAAACTGTTTTTT. The rearrangement joins TRBV7-9 to TRBJ1-4; the D gene is possibly TRBD1 (5 bases). V was shortened by 5 bases and J by 6 bases, with 13 bases between the two germline ends. CDR1 is SEHNR, CDR2 FQNEAQ, per germline (reference sequence). The CDR3 loop spans 14 amino acids. Full variable domain (rest looked up from reference TRBV7-9 and TRBJ1-4): DTGVSQNPRHKITKRGQNVTFRCDPISEHNRLYWYRQTLGQGPEFLTYFQNEAQLEKSRLLSDRFSAERPKGSFSTLEIQRTEQGDSAMYLCASSLRGEHEKLFFGSGTQLSVL.

The V gene is TRBV9, the J gene TRBJ2-1, with D tentatively TRBD1 (6 bases). The CDR3 covers 14 residues. Trimming stripped 0 bases from V and 9 bases from J, with 13 bases between. Germline CDR1 SGDLS, CDR2 YYNGEE. CDR3 sequence reads: CASSVGPGDTEQFF. The CDR3 bases are TGTGCCAGCAGCGTAGGGCCAGGGGATACTGAGCAGTTCTTC.

Details on this clone: One junction end does not reproduce the germline sequence, and a read error may be involved. The chain has TRBV5-6 and TRBJ2-7, with 8 bases identical to TRBD1. Germline V gene sequence: CDR1 SGHDT, CDR2 YYEEEE. The CDR3 runs to 12 residues. This chain's CDR3 is CASGQGLALTCF. Written as DNA, the CDR3 is TGTGCCAGCGGACAGGGTTTAGCGTTGACGTGCTTC.

The CDR3 DNA follows: TGCGCCAGCAGCTCGACAGGGTCGAACACCGGGGAGCTGTTTTTT. It yields the protein CASSSTGSNTGELFF. V usage is TRBV5-1 and J usage is TRBJ2-2, with 7 bases lining up with TRBD1. The CDR3 consists of 15 residues. V gave up 3 bases and J gave up 0 bases; unmatched junction bases: 2. The V gene's germline CDR1 is SGHRS and CDR2 YFSETQ.

The genes are TRBV25-1 and TRBJ2-1, with D maybe TRBD1 (5 bases). This CDR3 comprises 17 residues. Looked up from germline, CDR1 is MGHDK and CDR2 is SYGVNS. V lost 4 bases and J 7 bases, leaving 23 bases between the germline ends. The CDR3, as DNA: TGTGCCAGCAGTGGAGGATTAGGGGCCCAGAAAGGAAATGAGCAGTTCTTC. It yields the protein CASSGGLGAQKGNEQFF.

V is TRBV14 and J is TRBJ2-1, with 10 nucleotides matching TRBD2. Trimming at V came to 7 bases and at J to 4 bases, leaving 4 bases not matched to a gene. The germline V gene has CDR1 SGHDN and CDR2 FVKESK. The CDR3 extends over 14 amino acids. The chain's CDR3 is CASTSGGIYNEQFF. In DNA, the CDR3 is TGTGCCAGCACTAGCGGGGGCATTTACAATGAGCAGTTCTTC.

This clone has a single count. V gene TRBV5-1 combines with J gene TRBJ1-4; weak D call: TRBD1 (5 bases). CDR3 length equals 15 residues. Per germline, CDR1 SGHRS and CDR2 YFSETQ. Deletions cut 5 bases from V and 8 bases from J, with 19 bases between. The chain's CDR3 is CASRGRPLPNEKLFF. CDR3 DNA: TGCGCCAGCAGGGGACGTCCTCTACCAAACGAAAAACTGTTTTTT.

V is TRBV6-1 and J is TRBJ2-5, with TRBD2 as a possible D gene (5 bases). This CDR3 is built from 11 residues. Trimming shortened V by 11 bases and J by 4 bases, and 11 bases separated the two germline ends. Germline V CDR1 and CDR2: MNHNS, SASEGT. The CDR3 bases are TGTGCCTCCGAGGGTGGAGAGACCCAGTACTTC. Translated, it gives CASEGGETQYF.

The chain joins TRBV6-5 to TRBJ1-1; perhaps TRBD1 as D (5 bases). Per the germline V gene, CDR1 is MNHEY and CDR2 is SVGAGI. The CDR3 is 13 amino acids. The V and J ends lost 4 bases and 5 bases respectively, with 11 bases between them. The CDR3 DNA is TGTGCCAGCAGTTCAACGGGGGTTACTGAAGCTTTCTTT. This codes for CASSSTGVTEAFF.

This clone came up once. V is TRBV11-2 and J is TRBJ1-4, with TRBD1 matching over 7 bases. V lost 0 bases to trimming and J lost 5 bases; unmatched junction nucleotides: 3. Germline lookup yields CDR1 SGHAT and CDR2 FQNNGV. The CDR3 sequence is 15 residues long. The CDR3 sequence: CASSLEYRGNEKLFF. In nucleotides, the CDR3 is TGTGCCAGCAGCTTAGAGTACAGGGGAAATGAAAAACTGTTTTTT. The full variable domain, with the rest looked up from reference TRBV11-2 and TRBJ1-4, is EAGVAQSPRYKIIEKRQSVAFWCNPISGHATLYWYQQILGQGPKLLIQFQNNGVVDDSQLPKDRFSAERLKGVDSTLKIQPAKLEDSAVYLCASSLEYRGNEKLFFGSGTQLSVL.